These T cell receptor beta chains were read from a single sample in a study of T cell responses to AZD1222 COVID-19 vaccine. The repertoire was sequenced with immunoSEQ multiplex PCR; TCRdb's copy has only in-frame clones and lacks some. The sample contains approximately 130,000 clones, about 88% of which appear only once. The input for sequencing was peripheral blood, taken on day 0 of AZD1222 vaccination. The source is an adult in good health. Each CDR3 is given with its conserved first and last residue. D genes are given only for firm matches. The size field is filled for only some rows; it gives once, few, many or a size class.

TRBJ1-2	-	TRBV6-5	-	TGTGCCAGCAGTCCAGACCGGAGGGCTAACTATGGCTACACCTTC	CASSPDRRANYGYTF
TRBJ1-5	-	TRBV2	-	TGTGCCAGCAAGGAAGACAGCCGTAACAATCAGCCCCAGCATTTT	CASKEDSRNNQPQHF
TRBJ1-1	-	TRBV12-3/TRBV12-4	-	TGTGCCAGCAGTGAGACCGGGAGACTGGAAGCTTTCTTT	CASSETGRLEAFF
TRBJ1-2	-	TRBV19	-	TGTGCCAGTAGTATAGTCGGGGGAAGGGCCGCTAAGGACTACACCTTC	CASSIVGGRAAKDYTF
TRBJ1-6	TRBD1	TRBV6-5	-	TGTGCCAGCAGTTTCCCCAGGGGGTCACCCCTCCACTTT	CASSFPRGSPLHF
TRBJ1-6	TRBD1	TRBV7-2	-	TGTGCCAGCAGCTCTGCCGGGACAGGGTCCTATAATTCACCCCTCCACTTT	CASSSAGTGSYNSPLHF
TRBJ1-1	-	TRBV7-9	once	TGTGCCAGCAGGCAACCCGGGGGCGGCAACACTGAAGCTTTCTTT	CASRQPGGGNTEAFF
TRBJ2-5	TRBD1	TRBV30	-	TGTGCCTGGGAGACAGGACAGGTGGAGACCCAGTACTTC	CAWETGQVETQYF
TRBJ2-3	-	TRBV3-1/TRBV3-2	-	TGTGCCAGCACGCTCCGCGGGGCCAGCACAGATACGCAGTATTTT	CASTLRGASTDTQYF
TRBJ1-2	-	TRBV5-1	-	TGCGCCAGCAGCCCGGACGGGACTAACTATGGCTACACCTTC	CASSPDGTNYGYTF